The 29 T cell receptor beta chains in this list originate from one sample, sequenced in a study of shared clonotypes between healthy human individuals. Measured with immunoSEQ multiplex PCR; TCRdb has only the in-frame clones, and not every one. The data hold more than 2 million clones, with 85% to 95% observed a single time. Material for sequencing was naive CD4+ T cells sorted from blood. Subset in this sample: CD45RA+ positively selected. Source of these receptors: a young man in good health.

This chain links TRBV7-3 with TRBJ1-4; tentative D call: TRBD1 (5 bases). Germline V gene data show CDR1 as SGHTA and CDR2 as FQGTGA. The CDR3 length is 14 residues. Trimming shortened V by 5 bases and J by 10 bases, and 17 bases separated the two germline ends. The CDR3 DNA is TGTGCCAGCAGCCCCCAGGGTGGATCAGGAAAACTGTTTTTT. It codes for CASSPQGGSGKLFF.

This CDR3 is CASSPLTSGIPYEQYF. The CDR3 DNA is TGTGCCAGCAGCCCGTTGACTAGCGGGATACCCTACGAGCAGTACTTC. The chain employs TRBV9 and TRBJ2-7; TRBD2 matches 11 bases. The germline CDR1 and CDR2 sequences are SGDLS and YYNGEE. The CDR3 totals 16 residues. The trim removed 4 bases at V and 2 bases at J, leaving 8 bases unmatched.

Here the CDR3 DNA reads TGCGCCAGCAGCCAAGCTAGCGGAAAGTCCTACGAGCAGTACTTC. Encoded protein: CASSQASGKSYEQYF. This chain uses TRBV4-3 with TRBJ2-7; 7 bases are a match to TRBD2. V gave up 1 base and J gave up 1 base; unmatched junction bases: 4. CDR3 length equals 15 residues. In germline, CDR1 is LGHNA, CDR2 YSLEER.

The chain has TRBV30 and TRBJ2-1, with 12 bases matching TRBD2. V trimming: 2 bases; J trimming: 9 bases; junction bases outside the gene matches: 11. The CDR3 has 16 residues. Germline V gene data show CDR1 as GTSNPN and CDR2 as SVGIG (reference sequence). The CDR3 protein is CAWSSRLAGEGSEQFF. In DNA, the CDR3 is TGTGCCTGGAGTAGCCGACTAGCGGGAGAGGGGAGTGAGCAGTTCTTC.

The chain links TRBV7-2 to TRBJ1-2; TRBD1 might be the D (5 bases). CDR3 size: 14 residues. CDR1 and CDR2 from the germline V gene are SGHTA and FQGNSA. V was pared by 5 bases and J by 2 bases, with 12 bases between. For the CDR3, the DNA is TGTGCCAGCAGCGCGGGGCTTAGGAACTATGGCTACACCTTC. This gives the protein CASSAGLRNYGYTF.

The rearrangement uses TRBV5-1 and TRBJ2-2; D not certain. The CDR3 is made up of 12 amino acids. Trimming removed 4 bases from V and 6 bases from J, with 7 bases in between. Germline-derived CDR1 and CDR2 are SGHRS and YFSETQ. The CDR3 sequence is CASSQDAGELFF. DNA of the CDR3: TGCGCCAGCAGCCAGGATGCCGGGGAGCTGTTTTTT.

The genes are TRBV7-8 and TRBJ2-1; 13 positions agree with TRBD2. J gave up 8 bases and V 4 bases, and 5 bases lay outside the gene matches. The CDR3 consists of 15 residues. Germline V CDR1 and CDR2: SGHVS, FQNEAQ. The CDR3 spells CASSSRLAGGYEQFF. CDR3 DNA: TGTGCCAGCAGCTCCAGACTAGCGGGAGGCTATGAGCAGTTCTTC.

The J gene is TRBJ1-6, the V gene TRBV30, with D possibly matching TRBD1 (5 bases). Germline lookup yields CDR1 GTSNPN and CDR2 SVGIG (reference sequence). The V and J ends lost 5 bases and 5 bases respectively, with 13 bases between them. The CDR3 spans 14 residues. Written as DNA, the CDR3 is TGTGCCTGGGTCCGACAGAGAAATAATTCACCCCTCCACTTT. Translation gives CAWVRQRNNSPLHF. Looking up the rest from reference TRBV30 and TRBJ1-6 gives the full variable domain: SQTIHQWPATLVQPVGSPLSLECTVEGTSNPNLYWYRQAAGRGLQLLFYSVGIGQISSEVPQNLSASRPQDRQFILSSKKLLLSDSGFYLCAWVRQRNNSPLHFGNGTRLTVT.

The chain has TRBV7-9 and TRBJ2-7, with 10 bases aligning to TRBD1. The CDR3 is 14 amino acids. Germline values: CDR1 SEHNR, CDR2 FQNEAQ (reference sequence). The V segment lost 2 bases and the J segment 7 bases; nucleotides outside the gene matches: 5. CDR3 sequence (DNA): TGTGCCAGCAGCTTACGACAGGGGGCTGGAGAGCAGTACTTC. This sequence encodes CASSLRQGAGEQYF.

The rearrangement uses TRBV7-2 and TRBJ2-2; 10 nucleotides line up with TRBD2. Germline loops: CDR1 SGHTA, CDR2 FQGNSA. The CDR3 runs to 16 residues. V dropped 1 base and J dropped 7; count of bases not matched to a gene: 6. The CDR3 reads CASSLGLAGANGELFF. The CDR3, as DNA: TGTGCCAGCAGCTTAGGTCTAGCGGGAGCAAACGGGGAGCTGTTTTTT.

This clone was seen just once. The chain recombines TRBV2 with TRBJ1-1; possibly TRBD1 for D (6 bases). The germline V and J ends were trimmed by 4 bases and 5 bases, with 11 bases remaining between them. The CDR3 consists of 13 residues. Germline V gives CDR1 SNHLY, CDR2 FYNNEI. The CDR3 region has the DNA TGTGCCAGCAGTGGACAGAGGGGGACTGAAGCTTTCTTT. This encodes CASSGQRGTEAFF.

The chain joins TRBV19 to TRBJ2-2, with D possibly being TRBD1 (6 bases). The CDR3 loop spans 16 amino acids. Germline CDR1 and CDR2: LNHDA and SQIVND (reference sequence). Trimming took 7 bases from V and 1 from J, leaving 16 bases between them. CDR3 protein: CASTPGVRLNTGELFF. CDR3 DNA: TGTGCCAGTACCCCAGGGGTTCGTCTGAACACCGGGGAGCTGTTTTTT.

The V call is TRBV5-1, the J call TRBJ2-1; either TRBD1 or TRBD2 may supply D (5 bases each). The CDR3 has 13 amino acids. The germline V gene has CDR1 SGHRS and CDR2 YFSETQ. The V gene lost 1 base and the J gene lost 10 bases, with 12 bases spanning the gap. The chain's CDR3 is CASSLLLGVEQFF. The CDR3 DNA follows: TGCGCCAGCAGCTTGTTGTTGGGGGTCGAGCAGTTCTTC.

The V and J genes are TRBV28 and TRBJ1-2; 9 bases match TRBD1. The V gene's germline CDR1 is MDHEN and CDR2 SYDVKM. CDR3 length equals 15 residues. V gave up 4 bases and J gave up 8 bases; unmatched junction bases: 11. The CDR3: CASSYVPGQGIGYTF. The CDR3 region has the DNA TGTGCCAGCAGTTACGTTCCGGGACAGGGTATCGGCTACACCTTC.

This clone was seen a single time. This chain links TRBV6-1 with TRBJ2-3, with TRBD2 identical over 9 bases. V lost 8 bases to trimming and J lost 6 bases; unmatched junction nucleotides: 9. This CDR3 spans 14 amino acids. Germline lookup yields CDR1 MNHNS and CDR2 SASEGT. This CDR3 is CASLLAGVADTQYF. CDR3 bases: TGTGCCAGCCTCTTAGCGGGAGTGGCGGATACGCAGTATTTT.

Note on this clone: Other DNA sequences from this sample encode an identical CDR3 as well. The V gene is TRBV7-9, the J gene TRBJ2-1; 10 bases line up with TRBD2. The germline gives CDR1 SEHNR, CDR2 FQNEAQ (reference sequence). V lost 8 bases, J lost 0 bases, and 7 bases stayed unmatched. CDR3 size: 16 residues. The CDR3 DNA reads TGTGCCAGCTCCGCCATAGCGGGAGGCTCCTACAATGAGCAGTTCTTC. This codes for CASSAIAGGSYNEQFF.

The CDR3 sequence is CASSNKYPRRHYGYTF. The CDR3 DNA follows: TGTGCCAGCAGCAACAAATACCCTAGGCGTCACTATGGCTACACCTTC. This rearrangement joins TRBV21-1 to TRBJ1-2. TRBV21-1 is flagged as a pseudogene. This CDR3 has 16 residues.

The rearrangement joins TRBV4-1 to TRBJ1-6; the match to TRBD1 covers 7 bases. J was trimmed by 4 bases and V by 6 bases; bases with no gene match: 6. The CDR3 runs to 15 residues. Germline CDR1 is MGHRA and CDR2 is YSYEKL. CDR3 loop: CASSPQGIYNSPLHF. Written as DNA, the CDR3 is TGCGCCAGCAGTCCACAGGGGATTTATAATTCACCCCTCCACTTT.

This clone was detected only once. The J gene is TRBJ2-3, the V gene TRBV6-1; tentative D call: TRBD2 (5 bases). Looked up from germline, CDR1 is MNHNS and CDR2 is SASEGT. The germline V and J ends were trimmed by 2 bases and 5 bases, with 11 bases remaining between them. The CDR3 spans 14 residues. DNA for the CDR3: TGTGCCAGCAGTGAACCCAGCCGGGGAGATACGCAGTATTTT. This translates into CASSEPSRGDTQYF.

The chain recombines TRBV6-1 with TRBJ1-6; D unclear. Germline CDR1 MNHNS, CDR2 SASEGT. The V end lost 8 bases, the J end lost 3 bases, and 11 bases lay between the germline ends. This CDR3 spans 14 amino acids. The CDR3 here is CASFLGNYNSPLHF. DNA for the CDR3: TGTGCCAGCTTCTTAGGGAACTATAATTCACCCCTCCACTTT.

The chain employs TRBV29-1 and TRBJ2-2, with a possible D match to TRBD1 (5 bases). V was trimmed by 4 bases and J by 6 bases, leaving 21 bases between them. The CDR3 length is 16 residues. CDR1 is SQVTM, CDR2 ANQGSEA, per germline. CDR3 in DNA: TGCAGCGTTGTTAAGGGGCAACGTGGGGCGGCCGGGGAGCTGTTTTTT. Translating gives CSVVKGQRGAAGELFF.

The chain couples TRBV28 to TRBJ2-5; D is perhaps TRBD1 (7 bases). The CDR3 sequence is 14 residues long. Trimming took off 8 bases at V and 4 bases at J, with 17 bases between the two ends. Germline CDR1 reads MDHEN; CDR2 reads SYDVKM. The CDR3 loop reads CASHHGGGGETQYF. The CDR3 region has the DNA TGTGCCAGCCATCACGGAGGGGGCGGAGAGACCCAGTACTTC.

The V and J genes are TRBV5-1 and TRBJ2-7, with 9 bases identical to TRBD2. The length of the CDR3 is 16 residues. After removal of 4 bases from V and 7 bases from J, the junction contained 15 bases not matched to a gene. Germline V gives CDR1 SGHRS, CDR2 YFSETQ. CDR3: CASSLKTSGPSEEQYF. In DNA form, the CDR3 reads TGCGCCAGCAGCCTAAAGACTAGCGGACCCTCGGAAGAGCAGTACTTC.

The V call is TRBV10-3, the J call TRBJ1-2; D unclear. Looked up from germline, CDR1 is ENHRY and CDR2 is SYGVKD. V was pared by 2 bases and J by 4 bases, with 5 bases between. The CDR3 consists of 12 residues. The CDR3 reads CAISENGYGYTF. The CDR3 DNA sequence: TGTGCCATCAGTGAGAACGGCTATGGCTACACCTTC.

A single count supports this clone. This chain connects TRBV30 to TRBJ2-1; 8 positions agree with TRBD2. V lost 3 bases, J lost 2 bases, and 3 bases stayed unmatched. The CDR3 runs 14 residues. Germline V gives CDR1 GTSNPN, CDR2 SVGIG (reference sequence). The CDR3, as DNA: TGTGCCTGGAGCGGGGGGGCGGCCTACAATGAGCAGTTCTTC. Its protein is CAWSGGAAYNEQFF.

The chain joins TRBV6-5 to TRBJ2-5; 10 nucleotides match TRBD1. The DNA end favors TRBJ2-7, so the J call may be wrong. The CDR3 extends over 14 amino acids. Germline V gives CDR1 MNHEY, CDR2 SVGAGI. CDR3 sequence reads: CASSYGTGAYEQYF. In nucleotides, the CDR3 is TGTGCCAGCAGTTACGGGACAGGGGCCTACGAGCAGTACTTC.

The chain joins TRBV30 to TRBJ2-1, with 10 bases lining up with TRBD2. The CDR3 length is 14 residues. The V gene's germline CDR1 is GTSNPN and CDR2 SVGIG (reference sequence). Trimming took 5 bases from V and 6 from J; bases not matched to a gene: 7. The CDR3 sequence: CAWLLAGAFNEQFF. The CDR3 nucleotides read TGTGCCTGGTTGCTAGCGGGAGCTTTCAATGAGCAGTTCTTC. The full variable domain, rest sourced from reference TRBV30 and TRBJ2-1, is SQTIHQWPATLVQPVGSPLSLECTVEGTSNPNLYWYRQAAGRGLQLLFYSVGIGQISSEVPQNLSASRPQDRQFILSSKKLLLSDSGFYLCAWLLAGAFNEQFFGPGTRLTVL.

This clone was observed once. The chain couples TRBV7-8 to TRBJ2-7, with 11 nucleotides matching TRBD2. The CDR3 is 17 residues long. J lost 7 bases, V lost 4 bases, and 15 bases had no gene match. CDR1 and CDR2 (germline): SGHVS, FQNEAQ. DNA for the CDR3: TGTGCCAGCAGCTCGATTATAGCGGGAGGGCCCACGGGTGAGCAGTACTTC. This codes for CASSSIIAGGPTGEQYF.

Note on this clone: Additional DNA sequences in this sample encode the identical CDR3. The chain carries TRBV18 and TRBJ2-5; 8 nucleotides line up with TRBD1. V shed 5 bases and J 4 bases; nucleotides not matched to a gene: 6. CDR3 size: 14 residues. Germline assignment: CDR1 KGHSH and CDR2 LQKENI. The CDR3 region is CASSFGQGGETQYF. The DNA for the CDR3 is TGTGCCAGCTCATTTGGACAGGGTGGAGAGACCCAGTACTTC.